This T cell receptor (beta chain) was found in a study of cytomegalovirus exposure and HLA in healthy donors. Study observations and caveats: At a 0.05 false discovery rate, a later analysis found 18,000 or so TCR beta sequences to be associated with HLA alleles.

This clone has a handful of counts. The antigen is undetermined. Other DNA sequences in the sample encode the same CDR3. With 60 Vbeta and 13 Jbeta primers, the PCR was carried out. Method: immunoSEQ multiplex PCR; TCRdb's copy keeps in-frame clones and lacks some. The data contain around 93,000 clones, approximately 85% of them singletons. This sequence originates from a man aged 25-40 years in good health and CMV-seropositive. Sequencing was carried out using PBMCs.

The CDR3 here is CSAGTGDEAFF. CDR3 DNA sequence: TGCAGTGCTGGGACAGGCGATGAAGCTTTCTTT. The chain is built from TRBV20-1 and TRBJ1-1; 8 bases are a match to TRBD1. There are 11 residues in the CDR3. CDR1 is DFQATT and CDR2 is SNEGSKA in the germline V gene (reference sequence). Trimming at V came to 5 bases and at J to 7 bases, leaving 3 bases not matched to a gene.